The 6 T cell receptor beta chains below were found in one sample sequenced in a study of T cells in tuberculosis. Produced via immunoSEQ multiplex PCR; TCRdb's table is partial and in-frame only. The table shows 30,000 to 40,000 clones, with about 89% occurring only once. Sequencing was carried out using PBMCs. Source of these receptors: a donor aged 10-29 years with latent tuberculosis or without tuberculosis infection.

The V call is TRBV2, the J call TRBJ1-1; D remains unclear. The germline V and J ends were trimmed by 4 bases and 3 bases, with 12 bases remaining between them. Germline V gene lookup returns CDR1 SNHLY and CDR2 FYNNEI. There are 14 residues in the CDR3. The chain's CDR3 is CASSGLAGYTEAFF. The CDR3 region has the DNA TGTGCCAGCAGTGGACTCGCCGGATACACTGAAGCTTTCTTT.

CDR3 coding DNA: TGTGCCAGCAGTCCCAGGACAGGGATGAACTATGGCTACACCTTC. The encoded protein is CASSPRTGMNYGYTF. V gene TRBV25-1 combines with J gene TRBJ1-2; 8 positions agree with TRBD1. The J segment lost 2 bases and the V segment lost 5 bases, leaving 7 bases of the junction unmatched. The CDR3 length is 15 residues. Germline CDR1 is MGHDK and CDR2 is SYGVNS.

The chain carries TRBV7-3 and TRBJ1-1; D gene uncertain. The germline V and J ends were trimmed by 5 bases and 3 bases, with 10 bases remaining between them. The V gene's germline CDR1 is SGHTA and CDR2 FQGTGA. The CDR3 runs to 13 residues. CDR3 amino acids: CASSPSQYTEAFF. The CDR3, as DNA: TGTGCCAGCAGCCCATCCCAATACACTGAAGCTTTCTTT.

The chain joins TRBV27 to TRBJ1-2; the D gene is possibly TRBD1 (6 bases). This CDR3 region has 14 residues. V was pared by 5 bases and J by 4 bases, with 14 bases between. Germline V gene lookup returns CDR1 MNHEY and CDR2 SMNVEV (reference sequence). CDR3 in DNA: TGTGCCAGCAGTCCGGGGGGGGCCCGCTATGGCTACACCTTC. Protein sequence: CASSPGGARYGYTF.

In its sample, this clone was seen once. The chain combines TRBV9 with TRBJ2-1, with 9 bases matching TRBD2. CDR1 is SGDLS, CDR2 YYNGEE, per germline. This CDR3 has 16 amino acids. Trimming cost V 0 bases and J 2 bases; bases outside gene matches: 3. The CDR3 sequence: CASSVGAGGPYNEQFF. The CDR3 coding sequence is TGTGCCAGCAGCGTAGGAGCGGGGGGCCCCTACAATGAGCAGTTCTTC.

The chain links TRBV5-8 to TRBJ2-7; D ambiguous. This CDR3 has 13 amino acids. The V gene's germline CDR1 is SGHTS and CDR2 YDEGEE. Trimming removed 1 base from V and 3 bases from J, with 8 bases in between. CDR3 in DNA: TGTGCCAGCAGCTTGAGGAGAAACTACGAGCAGTACTTC. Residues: CASSLRRNYEQYF. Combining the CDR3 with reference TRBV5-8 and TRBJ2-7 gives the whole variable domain EAGVTQSPTHLIKTRGQQATLRCSPISGHTSVYWYQQALGLGLQFLLWYDEGEERNRGNFPPRFSGRQFPNYSSELNVNALELEDSALYLCASSLRRNYEQYFGPGTRLTVT.